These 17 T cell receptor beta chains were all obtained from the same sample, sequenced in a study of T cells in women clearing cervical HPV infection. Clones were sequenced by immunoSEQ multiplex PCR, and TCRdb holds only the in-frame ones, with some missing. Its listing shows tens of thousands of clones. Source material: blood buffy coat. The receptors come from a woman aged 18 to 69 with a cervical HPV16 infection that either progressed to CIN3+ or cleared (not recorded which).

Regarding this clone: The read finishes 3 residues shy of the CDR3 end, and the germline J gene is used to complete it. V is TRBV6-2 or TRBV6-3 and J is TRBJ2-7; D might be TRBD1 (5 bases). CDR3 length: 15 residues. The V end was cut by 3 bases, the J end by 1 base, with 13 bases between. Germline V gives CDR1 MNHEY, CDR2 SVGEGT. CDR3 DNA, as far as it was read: TGTGCCAGCAGTTATAAGGGGATTAGATCCTACGAG. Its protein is CASSYKGIRSYE. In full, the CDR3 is CASSYKGIRSYEQYF.

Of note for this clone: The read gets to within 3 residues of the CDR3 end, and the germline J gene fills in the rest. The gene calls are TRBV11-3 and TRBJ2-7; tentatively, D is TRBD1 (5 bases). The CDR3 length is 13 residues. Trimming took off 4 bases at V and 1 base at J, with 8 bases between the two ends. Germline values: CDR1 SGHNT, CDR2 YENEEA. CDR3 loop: CASSSRQSYEQYF. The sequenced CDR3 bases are TGTGCCAGCAGCTCCAGACAGTCCTACGAG.

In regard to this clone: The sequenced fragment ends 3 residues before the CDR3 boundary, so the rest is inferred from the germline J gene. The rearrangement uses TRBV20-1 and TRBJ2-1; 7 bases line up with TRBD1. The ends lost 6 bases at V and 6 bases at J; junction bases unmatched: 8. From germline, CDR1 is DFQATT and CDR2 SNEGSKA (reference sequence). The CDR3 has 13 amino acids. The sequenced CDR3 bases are TGCAGTGCGGGCAGAACAGGGGTCAATGAG. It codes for CSAGRTGVNE. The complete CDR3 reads CSAGRTGVNEQFF.

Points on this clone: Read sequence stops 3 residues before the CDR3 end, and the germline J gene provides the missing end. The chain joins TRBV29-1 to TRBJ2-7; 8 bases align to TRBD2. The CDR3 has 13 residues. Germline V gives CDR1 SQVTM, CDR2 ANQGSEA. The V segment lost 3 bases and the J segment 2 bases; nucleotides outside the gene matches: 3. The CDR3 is CSVEVAGPYEQYF. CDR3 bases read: TGCAGCGTTGAGGTAGCGGGACCCTACGAG.

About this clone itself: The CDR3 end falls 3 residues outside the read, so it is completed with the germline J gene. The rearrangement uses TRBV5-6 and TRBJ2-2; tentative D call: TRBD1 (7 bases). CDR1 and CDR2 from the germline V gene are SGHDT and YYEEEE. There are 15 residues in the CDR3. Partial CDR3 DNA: TGTGCCAGCAGCTCACAGGGGAGGACTAATGAAAAG. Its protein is CASSSQGRTNEK. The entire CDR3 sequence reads CASSSQGRTNEKLFF.

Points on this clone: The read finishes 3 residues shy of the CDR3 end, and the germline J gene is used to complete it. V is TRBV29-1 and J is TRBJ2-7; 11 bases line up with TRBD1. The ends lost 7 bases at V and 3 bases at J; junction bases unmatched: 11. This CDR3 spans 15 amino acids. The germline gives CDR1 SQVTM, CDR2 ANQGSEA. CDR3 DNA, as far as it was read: TGCAGCGCCGCCCCCGGGACAGGGGGATTCTACGAG. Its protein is CSAAPGTGGFYE. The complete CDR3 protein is CSAAPGTGGFYEQYF.

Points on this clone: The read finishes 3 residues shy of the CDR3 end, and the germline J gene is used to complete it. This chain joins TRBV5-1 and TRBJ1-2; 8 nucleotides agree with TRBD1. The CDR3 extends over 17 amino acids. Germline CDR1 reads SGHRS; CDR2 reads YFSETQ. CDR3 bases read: TGCGCCAGCACCTTAGGAACGACAGGGGACTCATATGAAGGC. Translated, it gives CASTLGTTGDSYEG. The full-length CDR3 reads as CASTLGTTGDSYEGYTF.

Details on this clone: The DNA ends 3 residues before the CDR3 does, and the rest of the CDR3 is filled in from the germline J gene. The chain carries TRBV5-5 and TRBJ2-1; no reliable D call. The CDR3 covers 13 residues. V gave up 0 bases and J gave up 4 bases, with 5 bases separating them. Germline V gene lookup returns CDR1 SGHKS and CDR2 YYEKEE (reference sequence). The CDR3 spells CASSLDTYNEQFF. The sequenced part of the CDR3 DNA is TGTGCCAGCAGCTTGGACACGTACAATGAG.

The CDR3 sequence is CASSQRTSGDRYTPTNEQFF. Incomplete CDR3 DNA: TGTGCCAGCAGCCAACGGACTAGCGGGGATCGATACACCCCAACCAATGAG. The V call is TRBV4-2, the J call TRBJ2-1, with TRBD2 matching 12 bases. The read ends 3 residues early relative to the CDR3; the germline J gene fills the gap. The V and J ends lost 2 bases and 6 bases, in that order; junction bases with no gene match: 17. Looked up from germline, CDR1 is LGHNA and CDR2 is YNFKEQ. The length of the CDR3 is 20 residues.

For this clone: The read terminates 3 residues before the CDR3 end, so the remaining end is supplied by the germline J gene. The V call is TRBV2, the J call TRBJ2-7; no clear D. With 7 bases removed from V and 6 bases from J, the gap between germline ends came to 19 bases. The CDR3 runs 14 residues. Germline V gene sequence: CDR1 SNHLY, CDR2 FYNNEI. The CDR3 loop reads CASTILAELSEQYF. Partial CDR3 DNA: TGTGCCAGCACTATCTTGGCGGAGCTGAGCGAG.

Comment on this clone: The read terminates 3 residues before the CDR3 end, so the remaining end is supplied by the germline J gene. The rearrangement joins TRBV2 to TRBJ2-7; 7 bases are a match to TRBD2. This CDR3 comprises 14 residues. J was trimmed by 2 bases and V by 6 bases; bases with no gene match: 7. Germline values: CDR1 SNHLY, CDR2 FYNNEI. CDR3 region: CASSGTAGAYEQYF. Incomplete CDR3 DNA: TGTGCCAGCAGCGGGACGGCGGGGGCCTACGAG.

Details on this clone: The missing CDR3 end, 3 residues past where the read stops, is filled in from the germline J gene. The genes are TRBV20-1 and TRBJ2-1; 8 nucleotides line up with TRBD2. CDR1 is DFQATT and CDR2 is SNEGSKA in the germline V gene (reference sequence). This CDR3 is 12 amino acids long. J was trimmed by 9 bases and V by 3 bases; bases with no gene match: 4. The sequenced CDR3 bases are TGCAGTGCTAGGGGGACTAGGGGTGAG. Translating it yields CSARGTRGE. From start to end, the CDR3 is CSARGTRGEQFF.

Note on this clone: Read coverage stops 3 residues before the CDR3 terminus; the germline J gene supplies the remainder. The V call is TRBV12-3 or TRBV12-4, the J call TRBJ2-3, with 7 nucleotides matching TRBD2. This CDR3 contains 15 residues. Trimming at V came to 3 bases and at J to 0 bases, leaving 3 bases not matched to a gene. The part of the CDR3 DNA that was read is TGTGCCAGCAGTTTGTTTAGCGGGAGCACAGATACG. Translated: CASSLFSGSTDT. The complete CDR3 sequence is CASSLFSGSTDTQYF.

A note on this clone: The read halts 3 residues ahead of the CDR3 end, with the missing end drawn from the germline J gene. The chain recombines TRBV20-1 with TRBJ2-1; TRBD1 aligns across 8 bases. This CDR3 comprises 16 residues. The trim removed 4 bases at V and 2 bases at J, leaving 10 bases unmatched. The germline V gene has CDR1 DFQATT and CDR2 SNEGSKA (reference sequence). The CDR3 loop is CSAKFKDRAPYNEQFF. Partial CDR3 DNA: TGCAGTGCTAAATTTAAGGACAGGGCGCCCTACAATGAG.

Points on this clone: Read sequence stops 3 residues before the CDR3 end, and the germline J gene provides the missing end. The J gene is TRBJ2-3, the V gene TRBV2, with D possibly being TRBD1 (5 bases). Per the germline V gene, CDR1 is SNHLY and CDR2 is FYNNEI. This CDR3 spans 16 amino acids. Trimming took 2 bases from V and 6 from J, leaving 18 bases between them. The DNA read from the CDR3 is TGTGCCAGCAGTGAATACCAGGGAATTGTCTCGGATACG. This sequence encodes CASSEYQGIVSDT. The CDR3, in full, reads CASSEYQGIVSDTQYF.

The CDR3 sequence is CSATGREGREETQYF. CDR3 DNA (partial): TGCAGTGCCACAGGGCGGGAGGGCCGGGAGGAGACC. The chain carries TRBV20-1 and TRBJ2-5; 9 bases agree with TRBD2. The observed sequence ends 3 residues before the CDR3 terminus, with the missing tail filled in from the germline J gene. CDR3 length: 15 residues. V shed 6 bases and J 5 bases; nucleotides not matched to a gene: 13. Germline V lookup: CDR1 DFQATT, CDR2 SNEGSKA (reference sequence).

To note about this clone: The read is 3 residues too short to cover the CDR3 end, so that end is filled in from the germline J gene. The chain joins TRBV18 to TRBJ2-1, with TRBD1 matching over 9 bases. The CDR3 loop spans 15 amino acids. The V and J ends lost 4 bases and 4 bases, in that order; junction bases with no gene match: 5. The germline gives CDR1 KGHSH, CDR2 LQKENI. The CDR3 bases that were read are TGTGCCAGCTCACTCCGGGACAGGGTTTACAATGAG. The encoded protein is CASSLRDRVYNE. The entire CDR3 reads CASSLRDRVYNEQFF. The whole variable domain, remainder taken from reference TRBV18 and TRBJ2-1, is NAGVMQNPRHLVRRRGQEARLRCSPMKGHSHVYWYRQLPEEGLKFMVYLQKENIIDESGMPKERFSAEFPKEGPSILRIQQVVRGDSAAYFCASSLRDRVYNEQFFGPGTRLTVL.